One sample yielded the 9 T cell receptor beta chains listed below, sequenced in a study of blood T cells in healthy people across ages. With a J-beta primer mix and a sample-barcoded 5' primer, a second PCR ran 7 to 11 cycles. TCRdb recomputed calls from the 5' RACE reads with MiXCR, one row per CDR3 protein. The sample records some 900,000 distinct CDR3 sequences, around 48% being singletons. The sequenced sample was blood. These receptors were taken from a man younger than 40 in good health.

The rearrangement uses TRBV5-6 and TRBJ2-7; D unresolved. The germline CDR1 and CDR2 sequences are SGHDT and YYEEEE. The length of the CDR3 is 15 residues. V was cut by 1 base and J by 2 bases, with 13 bases left in between. CDR3 DNA sequence: TGTGCCAGCAGCTTGCGGGCCGCCGGCGCCTACGAGCAGTACTTC. Translation gives CASSLRAAGAYEQYF.

This chain uses TRBV29-1 with TRBJ2-4; no definite D call. V lost 0 bases, J lost 6 bases, and 3 bases lay in between. Germline V lookup: CDR1 SQVTM, CDR2 ANQGSEA. This CDR3 is built from 11 residues. As DNA, the CDR3 is TGCAGCGTTGAAGACGGAAACATTCAGTACTTC. Translated: CSVEDGNIQYF.

This sequence joins TRBV6-1 and TRBJ2-1; D may be TRBD1 or TRBD2 (7 bases each). The J call is doubtful: the DNA matches TRBJ2-7 better. This CDR3 comprises 15 residues. Per the germline V gene, CDR1 is MNHNS and CDR2 is SASEGT. CDR3 sequence (DNA): TGTGCCAGCAGTGAACAGGGGGGGCTTTACAATGAGCAGTACTTC. Translated: CASSEQGGLYNEQYF.

J is TRBJ2-7 and V is TRBV25-1; D unresolved. CDR3 length equals 15 residues. Germline V CDR1 and CDR2: MGHDK, SYGVNS. V was pared by 1 base and J by 3 bases, with 13 bases between. The CDR3: CASSESRIWGYEQYF. The CDR3 DNA is TGTGCCAGCAGTGAATCAAGGATTTGGGGCTACGAGCAGTACTTC.

In this sample, this clonotype turned up a few times. J is TRBJ2-3 and V is TRBV7-2, with D hard to call. Germline-derived CDR1 and CDR2 are SGHTA and FQGNSA. This CDR3 region has 13 residues. Deletions cut 0 bases from V and 7 bases from J, with 8 bases between. The CDR3 region has the DNA TGTGCCAGCAGCTTAGCCTCCCTAAATACGCAGTATTTT. It is translated as CASSLASLNTQYF.

This rearrangement joins TRBV7-2 to TRBJ2-5, with 9 nucleotides matching TRBD2. Germline trimming cut 7 bases from V and 11 bases from J; bases unmatched to any gene: 14. Germline V CDR1 and CDR2: SGHTA, FQGNSA. CDR3 length: 14 residues. The CDR3 is CASTLQPSGDEQYF. The DNA for the CDR3 is TGTGCCAGCACCCTACAGCCTAGCGGGGATGAGCAGTACTTC.

This chain links TRBV5-1 with TRBJ2-5, with 7 positions matching TRBD2. CDR3 length equals 14 residues. Germline V gene lookup returns CDR1 SGHRS and CDR2 YFSETQ. V gave up 4 bases and J gave up 5 bases; unmatched junction bases: 8. CDR3 residues: CASSDPAGTETQYF. CDR3 in DNA: TGCGCCAGCAGCGATCCAGCGGGGACCGAGACCCAGTACTTC.

The chain uses TRBV4-2 and TRBJ1-2; D might be TRBD1 (5 bases). V lost 0 bases and J 6 bases, leaving 17 bases between the germline ends. The CDR3 loop spans 16 amino acids. Germline V lookup: CDR1 LGHNA, CDR2 YNFKEQ. In DNA, the CDR3 is TGTGCCAGCAGCCAAGATATGGGGGTGGGTGGTAATGGCTACACCTTC. It is translated as CASSQDMGVGGNGYTF.

The chain couples TRBV29-1 to TRBJ2-7; D call uncertain. The CDR3 has 12 residues. The germline CDR1 and CDR2 sequences are SQVTM and ANQGSEA. With 3 bases removed from V and 4 bases from J, the gap between germline ends came to 10 bases. The CDR3 loop reads CSVEVKVYEQYF. The CDR3 coding sequence is TGCAGCGTTGAGGTCAAGGTTTACGAGCAGTACTTC.